The rows below give T cell receptor beta chains drawn from one sample of a study of T-cell reconstitution after alpha-beta-depleted transplantation in children. MiXCR, run by TCRdb on the PCR reads, gives a single entry per CDR3 protein. The data hold around 360,000 distinct CDR3 sequences, with 9% to 12% observed a single time. The specimen comprised PBMCs from the stem cell graft donor, sampled from the stem cell graft. The receptor set was obtained from a human donor who donated a stem cell graft to a child with acute lymphoblastic leukemia. Both conserved end residues are part of each CDR3. D genes are given only for firm matches. A clone size is listed for some rows: how often the clone was seen (once, few, many), or a class if it is expanded.

cdr3_aa	cdr3_nt	j_call	d_call	cdr3_length	clone_size	v_call
CAISNYRRENTGELFF	TGTGCCATCTCTAACTACCGGAGGGAGAACACCGGGGAGCTGTTTTTT	TRBJ2-2	-	16	few	TRBV7-9
CASSSSESSYNEQFF	TGTGCCAGCAGCTCTAGTGAGAGCTCCTACAATGAGCAGTTCTTC	TRBJ2-1	-	15	few	TRBV7-9
CASSSPGLAGGPFGYEQYF	TGTGCCAGCAGTTCCCCGGGACTAGCGGGAGGGCCCTTCGGATACGAGCAGTACTTC	TRBJ2-7	TRBD2	19	few	TRBV12-3/TRBV12-4
CASSLGYQAPGYEQYF	TGCGCCAGCAGCTTGGGTTACCAGGCCCCCGGCTACGAGCAGTACTTC	TRBJ2-7	-	16	few	TRBV5-1
CASNGQFYNEQFF	TGTGCCAGCAATGGACAGTTCTACAATGAGCAGTTCTTC	TRBJ2-1	-	13	many	TRBV28
CATSKTQRGQGRYTF	TGTGCCACCAGCAAAACCCAAAGGGGGCAGGGGCGCTACACCTTC	TRBJ1-2	TRBD1	15	-	TRBV15
CAISDGQSPFF	TGTGCCATCAGTGATGGCCAGTCTCCGTTCTTC	TRBJ2-1	-	11	-	TRBV10-3
CASKQGPYNSPLHF	TGTGCCAGCAAACAGGGGCCCTATAATTCACCCCTCCACTTT	TRBJ1-6	TRBD1	14	-	TRBV12-3/TRBV12-4
CANPLLPGFF	TGTGCCAACCCTTTGCTCCCAGGGTTCTTC	TRBJ2-1	-	10	few	TRBV27
CASKPTGGGNQPQHF	TGTGCCAGCAAACCAACAGGGGGTGGCAATCAGCCCCAGCATTTT	TRBJ1-5	TRBD1	15	few	TRBV6-2/TRBV6-3
CAWSPKVGLAGGTDTQYF	TGTGCCTGGAGTCCTAAGGTGGGACTAGCGGGAGGGACAGATACGCAGTATTTT	TRBJ2-3	TRBD2	18	few	TRBV30
CASSSEALRGRHTDTQYF	TGTGCCAGCAGCTCAGAGGCGTTACGTGGCCGACACACAGATACGCAGTATTTT	TRBJ2-3	-	18	many	TRBV6-1
CSAKASGSLVGGEQFF	TGCAGTGCTAAGGCTAGCGGGAGTCTTGTAGGTGGTGAGCAGTTCTTC	TRBJ2-1	TRBD2	16	few	TRBV20-1
CASSQGRTSGYNEQFF	TGCGCCAGCAGCCAAGGGCGGACTAGCGGGTACAATGAGCAGTTCTTC	TRBJ2-1	TRBD2	16	-	TRBV4-1
CASSQTNGRAFF	TGTGCCAGCAGCCAAACCAACGGGCGCGCGTTCTTC	TRBJ2-1	-	12	few	TRBV4-2
CASRDEDYGYTF	TGCGCCAGCAGAGACGAGGACTATGGCTACACCTTC	TRBJ1-2	-	12	few	TRBV5-1
CASSAYRGDQETQYF	TGTGCCAGCAGTGCGTACAGGGGCGACCAAGAGACCCAGTACTTC	TRBJ2-5	TRBD1	15	-	TRBV25-1
CASSPGPAGGPSDTQYF	TGTGCCAGCAGCCCCGGACCAGCGGGAGGACCCTCGGATACGCAGTATTTT	TRBJ2-3	TRBD2	17	-	TRBV7-9
CASSGAVAGQGQPQHF	TGTGCCAGCAGCGGAGCAGTTGCGGGCCAGGGGCAGCCCCAGCATTTT	TRBJ1-5	-	16	-	TRBV5-5
CASSQAPGRTDTQYF	TGCGCCAGCAGCCAAGCTCCGGGCCGCACAGATACGCAGTATTTT	TRBJ2-3	-	15	-	TRBV4-1
CASSLARLEEDNEQFF	TGTGCCAGCAGTTTAGCGCGCCTAGAAGAAGACAATGAGCAGTTCTTC	TRBJ2-1	-	16	few	TRBV12-3/TRBV12-4
CASSLGQAGTQYF	TGTGCCAGCAGCTTGGGACAGGCCGGGACCCAGTACTTC	TRBJ2-5	TRBD1	13	-	TRBV7-2
CASSPTGQAPYEQYF	TGTGCCAGCAGCCCAACGGGACAGGCCCCCTACGAGCAGTACTTC	TRBJ2-7	TRBD1	15	-	TRBV13
CATSDSGVDTQYF	TGTGCCACCAGTGATTCAGGGGTTGATACGCAGTATTTT	TRBJ2-3	-	13	-	TRBV24-1
CASSQDRTSGSYYEQYF	TGTGCCAGCAGCCAAGATAGGACTAGCGGGAGCTACTACGAGCAGTACTTC	TRBJ2-7	TRBD2	17	few	TRBV3-1
CSASGGLAGRNEQFF	TGCAGTGCTAGTGGTGGACTAGCGGGAAGGAATGAGCAGTTCTTC	TRBJ2-1	TRBD2	15	-	TRBV20-1
CAISEKGQGVLEEDGYTF	TGTGCCATCAGTGAGAAAGGACAGGGCGTATTAGAAGAGGATGGCTACACCTTC	TRBJ1-2	TRBD1	18	-	TRBV10-3
CASSLELGEGSRPYEQYF	TGCGCCAGCAGCTTGGAGTTGGGGGAGGGCTCGAGGCCGTACGAGCAGTACTTC	TRBJ2-7	TRBD2	18	-	TRBV5-1
CASSFAGTSGFMNEQFF	TGTGCCAGCAGCTTCGCGGGGACTAGCGGGTTTATGAATGAGCAGTTCTTC	TRBJ2-1	TRBD2	17	few	TRBV7-2
CSVVHTGFTDTQYF	TGCAGCGTTGTCCACACAGGGTTCACAGATACGCAGTATTTT	TRBJ2-3	-	14	-	TRBV29-1
CASSLGSISTDTQYF	TGCGCCAGCAGCTTGGGGTCTATTAGCACAGATACGCAGTATTTT	TRBJ2-3	-	15	many	TRBV5-1
CAISPTSGTREQFF	TGTGCCATCAGCCCGACTAGCGGGACAAGGGAGCAGTTCTTC	TRBJ2-1	TRBD2	14	-	TRBV10-3
CASSGRDSYEQYF	TGCGCCAGCAGTGGAAGGGACAGCTACGAGCAGTACTTC	TRBJ2-7	TRBD1	13	few	TRBV10-1
CASSPFGGGGYEQYF	TGTGCCAGCAGCCCGTTCGGGGGGGGAGGCTACGAGCAGTACTTC	TRBJ2-7	TRBD2	15	few	TRBV7-2
CASSLGSGGIGEQFF	TGTGCCAGCAGCTTAGGCTCAGGGGGAATCGGTGAGCAGTTCTTC	TRBJ2-1	TRBD1	15	-	TRBV7-3
CASTPIRDTQYF	TGTGCCAGCACCCCTATTCGGGATACGCAGTATTTT	TRBJ2-3	-	12	many	TRBV12-3/TRBV12-4
CASSVTSNTYEQFF	TGTGCCAGCAGCGTAACTAGCAATACGTACGAGCAGTTCTTC	TRBJ2-1	-	14	few	TRBV9
CASSSLPRAGGYTF	TGTGCCAGCAGCTCCCTCCCCAGGGCCGGGGGCTACACCTTC	TRBJ1-2	-	14	-	TRBV7-9
CSVGDRMNTEAFF	TGCAGCGTTGGAGACAGAATGAACACTGAAGCTTTCTTT	TRBJ1-1	-	13	many	TRBV29-1
CATSDQRRGGDYNEQFF	TGTGCCACCAGTGACCAACGGAGGGGCGGAGACTACAATGAGCAGTTCTTC	TRBJ2-1	-	17	-	TRBV24-1
CASSLAGTGGYTF	TGCGCCAGCAGCTTGGCCGGGACAGGGGGCTACACCTTC	TRBJ1-2	TRBD1	13	few	TRBV5-1
CASSLPGGNEQFF	TGTGCCAGCAGCTTGCCCGGGGGGAATGAGCAGTTCTTC	TRBJ2-1	TRBD2	13	many	TRBV5-8
CASSPATGAGNEQYF	TGTGCCAGCAGCCCTGCGACAGGGGCAGGTAACGAGCAGTACTTC	TRBJ2-7	TRBD1	15	-	TRBV7-6
CASSYSRGATSSYNSPLHF	TGTGCCAGCAGTTACTCGAGGGGGGCCACGAGCTCCTATAATTCACCCCTCCACTTT	TRBJ1-6	-	19	many	TRBV6-5
CSARDKVYEQFF	TGCAGTGCTAGAGATAAGGTGTATGAGCAGTTCTTC	TRBJ2-1	-	12	-	TRBV20-1
CSAPRGQGNSPLHF	TGCAGTGCCCCGAGGGGACAGGGGAATTCACCCCTCCACTTT	TRBJ1-6	TRBD1	14	-	TRBV20-1
CASREGQSNTEAFF	TGTGCCAGCAGGGAGGGACAGTCGAACACTGAAGCTTTCTTT	TRBJ1-1	TRBD1	14	-	TRBV6-1
CASSLGTVSNEQFF	TGCGCCAGCAGCCTGGGGACAGTTTCCAATGAGCAGTTCTTC	TRBJ2-1	TRBD1	14	-	TRBV5-1
CSARILAGAFPDTQYF	TGCAGTGCTAGAATACTAGCGGGCGCCTTCCCAGATACGCAGTATTTT	TRBJ2-3	TRBD2	16	-	TRBV20-1
CASSSRVGLGGANVLTF	TGTGCCAGCAGCTCACGGGTTGGGTTGGGCGGGGCCAACGTCCTGACTTTC	TRBJ2-6	-	17	-	TRBV7-2
CASEGEDYGYTF	TGCGCCAGCGAGGGGGAGGACTATGGCTACACCTTC	TRBJ1-2	-	12	few	TRBV5-1
CASSQRLAGTSTDTQYF	TGTGCCAGCAGCCAACGACTAGCGGGGACTAGCACAGATACGCAGTATTTT	TRBJ2-3	TRBD2	17	-	TRBV4-2
CASSLSPGIAEAFF	TGTGCCAGCAGTCTCTCGCCAGGGATCGCTGAAGCTTTCTTT	TRBJ1-1	-	14	-	TRBV27
CSARDPGSGDGYTF	TGCAGTGCTAGAGATCCGGGGAGTGGTGATGGCTACACCTTC	TRBJ1-2	-	14	many	TRBV20-1
CSANAGLAGLVAQYF	TGCAGTGCTAACGCAGGACTAGCGGGACTGGTGGCCCAGTACTTC	TRBJ2-5	TRBD2	15	-	TRBV20-1
CASSAGTSGEQYF	TGTGCCAGCAGCGCCGGGACTAGTGGCGAGCAGTACTTC	TRBJ2-7	TRBD2	13	many	TRBV6-4
CASSPPEQGALAGMYQETQYF	TGTGCCAGCAGTCCCCCCGAACAGGGGGCTTTAGCGGGAATGTACCAAGAGACCCAGTACTTC	TRBJ2-5	-	21	-	TRBV6-2/TRBV6-3
CASTPRAGAYYEQYF	TGTGCCAGCACCCCGAGGGCGGGAGCGTACTACGAGCAGTACTTC	TRBJ2-7	TRBD2	15	-	TRBV6-5
CASSLRGFGTDGYEQYF	TGTGCCAGCAGTTTAAGGGGGTTCGGGACAGACGGTTACGAGCAGTACTTC	TRBJ2-7	TRBD1	17	-	TRBV27